The 13 T cell receptor beta chains below come from one sample, sequenced in a study of T cell responses to AZD1222 COVID-19 vaccine. This table comes from immunoSEQ multiplex PCR, and its TCRdb copy is limited to in-frame clones, with some not included. The sample shows some 180,000 clones, approximately 91% of them seen only once. Source: peripheral blood, taken 28 days after the second AZD1222 dose. The receptors derive from an adult who received the AZD1222 COVID-19 vaccine.

The rearrangement links TRBV7-9 to TRBJ1-3; D not certain. Germline assignment: CDR1 SEHNR and CDR2 FQNEAQ (reference sequence). The CDR3 has 17 amino acids. Trimming left V 1 base short and J 3 bases short, with 16 bases between. In DNA form, the CDR3 reads TGTGCCAGCAGCTTAGTATCGGGCAGTCTAAATGGAAACACCATATATTTT. The encoded protein is CASSLVSGSLNGNTIYF.

This rearrangement joins TRBV7-3 to TRBJ1-6; no definite D call. The germline gives CDR1 SGHTA, CDR2 FQGTGA. With 2 bases removed from V and 9 bases from J, the gap between germline ends came to 11 bases. The CDR3 loop spans 14 amino acids. The CDR3 region is CASSLGLRGSPLHF. The CDR3, as DNA: TGTGCCAGCAGCTTAGGTTTGCGGGGTTCACCCCTCCACTTT.

This chain joins TRBV9 and TRBJ1-3; D is undetermined. Germline CDR1 is SGDLS and CDR2 is YYNGEE. The ends were cut back, 6 bases at V and 2 bases at J, with 12 bases in the middle. The CDR3 consists of 14 residues. The CDR3 reads CASTPGGTGNTIYF. Here the CDR3 DNA reads TGTGCCAGCACCCCCGGAGGAACTGGAAACACCATATATTTT.

The chain recombines TRBV10-3 with TRBJ2-5, with D perhaps matching TRBD2 (7 bases). Trimming removed 4 bases from V and 5 bases from J, with 20 bases in between. Germline assignment: CDR1 ENHRY and CDR2 SYGVKD. The CDR3 is 16 amino acids. The CDR3: CAISGSRGAKSETQYF. CDR3 sequence (DNA): TGTGCCATCAGTGGGAGCCGGGGGGCGAAATCGGAGACCCAGTACTTC.

The chain recombines TRBV20-1 with TRBJ2-5; D gene ambiguous. CDR1 is DFQATT and CDR2 is SNEGSKA in the germline V gene (reference sequence). The CDR3 has 11 residues. Deletions cut 5 bases from V and 5 bases from J, with 9 bases between. CDR3 in amino acids: CSAGLGETQYF. In DNA form, the CDR3 reads TGCAGTGCTGGCCTGGGGGAGACCCAGTACTTC.

The chain joins TRBV30 to TRBJ1-5, with D possibly matching TRBD1 (5 bases). This CDR3 has 13 residues. The V end lost 2 bases, the J end lost 6 bases, and 11 bases lay between the germline ends. Per the germline V gene, CDR1 is GTSNPN and CDR2 is SVGIG (reference sequence). The CDR3 loop is CAWSKGFGQPQHF. The DNA for the CDR3 is TGTGCCTGGAGTAAGGGGTTTGGTCAGCCCCAGCATTTT.

V is TRBV11-3 and J is TRBJ2-7; 8 bases fit TRBD2. Unmatched junction bases numbered 9, after V lost 1 base and J lost 4 bases. Per the germline V gene, CDR1 is SGHNT and CDR2 is YENEEA. This CDR3 region has 16 residues. The CDR3 region has the DNA TGTGCCAGCAGCTTAGGCCCGGGGGGGGCGCTTTACGAGCAGTACTTC. Encoded protein: CASSLGPGGALYEQYF.

The genes are TRBV5-6 and TRBJ1-1, with D tentatively TRBD1 (5 bases). Between the trimmed V and J ends, which lost 0 bases and 6 bases, there was a span of 12 bases. This CDR3 spans 14 amino acids. Germline V gives CDR1 SGHDT, CDR2 YYEEEE. CDR3 nucleotide sequence: TGTGCCAGCAGCTTGGTGGTTCGGGGGGCTGAAGCTTTCTTT. Protein: CASSLVVRGAEAFF.

The rearrangement links TRBV3-1 (or the pseudogene TRBV3-2) to TRBJ2-3, with D maybe TRBD1 (7 bases). Deletions cut 4 bases from V and 2 bases from J, with 10 bases between. The CDR3 is made up of 14 amino acids. CDR1 LGHDT and CDR2 YNNKEL come from the germline V gene (reference sequence). The CDR3 loop reads CASSPGGNTDTQYF. CDR3 coding DNA: TGTGCCAGCAGCCCAGGGGGGAACACAGATACGCAGTATTTT.

The rearrangement joins TRBV6-4 to TRBJ2-3; 9 bases are shared with TRBD2. V was pared by 5 bases and J by 3 bases, with 6 bases of the junction left unmatched. The CDR3 is 15 residues long. Germline assignment: CDR1 MRHNA and CDR2 SNTAGT. This CDR3 reads CASSNSGGTTDTQYF. As DNA, the CDR3 is TGTGCCAGCAGTAACAGCGGGGGGACGACAGATACGCAGTATTTT.

This clone has only one observation. The chain recombines TRBV6-6 with TRBJ1-2; maybe TRBD1 (5 bases). The CDR3 runs to 13 residues. Germline V CDR1 and CDR2: MNHNY, SVGAGI (reference sequence). V lost 8 bases, J lost 7 bases, and 17 bases lay in between. The CDR3 loop is CASGGGVPSGYTF. CDR3 DNA sequence: TGTGCCAGCGGCGGGGGTGTTCCGTCTGGCTACACCTTC.

The table lists this clone with a few counts. The V and J genes are TRBV9 and TRBJ2-2; D unclear. CDR1 is SGDLS, CDR2 YYNGEE, per germline. V was shortened by 2 bases and J by 7 bases, with 9 bases between the two germline ends. The length of the CDR3 is 13 residues. This CDR3 reads CASSVDFRGELFF. The CDR3, as DNA: TGTGCCAGCAGCGTCGACTTCCGCGGGGAGCTGTTTTTT.

The chain uses TRBV30 and TRBJ1-4, with 8 bases lining up with TRBD1. V lost 3 bases, J lost 0 bases, and 3 bases stayed unmatched. Germline CDR1 reads GTSNPN; CDR2 reads SVGIG (reference sequence). CDR3 length: 15 residues. This chain's CDR3 is CAWRQGGATNEKLFF. CDR3 DNA: TGTGCCTGGAGACAGGGGGGAGCAACTAATGAAAAACTGTTTTTT. Variable domain in full (rest from reference TRBV30 and TRBJ1-4): SQTIHQWPATLVQPVGSPLSLECTVEGTSNPNLYWYRQAAGRGLQLLFYSVGIGQISSEVPQNLSASRPQDRQFILSSKKLLLSDSGFYLCAWRQGGATNEKLFFGSGTQLSVL.